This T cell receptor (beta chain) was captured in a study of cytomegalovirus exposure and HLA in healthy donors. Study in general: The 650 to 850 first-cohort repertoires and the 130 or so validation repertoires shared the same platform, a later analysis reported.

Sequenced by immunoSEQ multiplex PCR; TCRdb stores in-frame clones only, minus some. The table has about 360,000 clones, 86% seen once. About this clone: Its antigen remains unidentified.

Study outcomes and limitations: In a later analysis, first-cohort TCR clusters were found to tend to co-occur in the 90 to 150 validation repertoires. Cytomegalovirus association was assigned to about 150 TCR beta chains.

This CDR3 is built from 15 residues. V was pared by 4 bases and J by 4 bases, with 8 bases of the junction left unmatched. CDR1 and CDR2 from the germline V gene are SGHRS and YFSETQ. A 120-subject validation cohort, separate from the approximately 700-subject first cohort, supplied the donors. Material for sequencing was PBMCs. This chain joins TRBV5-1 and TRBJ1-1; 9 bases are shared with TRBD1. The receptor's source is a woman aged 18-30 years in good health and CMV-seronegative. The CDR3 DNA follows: TGCGCCAGCAGCCCGGGGACAGGGTCGAGCACTGAAGCTTTCTTT. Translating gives CASSPGTGSSTEAFF.